This T cell receptor beta chain was observed in a study of T cells in narcolepsy. Study-level results: Comparing one patient's CSF and blood CD4+ clonotypes highlighted HCRT- and TRIB2-specific autoreactive clonotypes. Healthy controls reportedly lacked the autoreactive clonotypes serially found in patients' blood.

TCRdb's table, derived via immunoSEQ multiplex PCR, lists solely in-frame clones and lacks some. Here the sample spans around 30,000 clones, around 86% being singletons. In the case of this clone: Its antigen is currently unknown.

The receptor was isolated from a human donor with narcolepsy. The sequenced material came from CD45RA- memory CD4+ T cells from PBMCs.

Written as DNA, the CDR3 is TGTGCCAGCAGTTCGGGGCGGGGGCGCGGTGAGCAGTTCTTC. It yields the protein CASSSGRGRGEQFF. The chain has TRBV7-6 and TRBJ2-1; weak D call: TRBD2 (7 bases). V was trimmed by 6 bases and J by 9 bases, leaving 18 bases between them. This CDR3 contains 14 residues. Germline V gene data show CDR1 as SGHVS and CDR2 as FNYEAQ. The variable domain in full, completed from reference TRBV7-6 and TRBJ2-1, reads GAGVSQSPRYKVTKRGQDVALRCDPISGHVSLYWYRQALGQGPEFLTYFNYEAQQDKSGLPNDRFSAERPEGSISTLTIQRTEQRDSAMYRCASSSGRGRGEQFFGPGTRLTVL.